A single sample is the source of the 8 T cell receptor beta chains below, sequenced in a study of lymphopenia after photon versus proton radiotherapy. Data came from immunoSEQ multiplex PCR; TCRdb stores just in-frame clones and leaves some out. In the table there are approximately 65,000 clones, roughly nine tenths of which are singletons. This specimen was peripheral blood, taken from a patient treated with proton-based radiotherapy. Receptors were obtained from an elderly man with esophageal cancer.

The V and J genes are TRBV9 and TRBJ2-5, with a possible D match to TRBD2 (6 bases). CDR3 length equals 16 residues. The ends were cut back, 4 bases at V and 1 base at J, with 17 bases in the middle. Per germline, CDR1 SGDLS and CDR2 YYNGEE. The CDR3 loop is CASSLGGPTFQETQYF. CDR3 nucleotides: TGTGCCAGCAGCCTGGGGGGACCTACCTTCCAAGAGACCCAGTACTTC.

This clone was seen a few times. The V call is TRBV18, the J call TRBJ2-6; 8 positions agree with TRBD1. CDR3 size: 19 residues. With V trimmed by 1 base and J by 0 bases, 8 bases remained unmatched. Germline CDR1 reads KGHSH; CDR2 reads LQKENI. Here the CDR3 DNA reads TGTGCCAGCTCACCACAGATTATTACAGGGGGCTCTGGGGCCAACGTCCTGACTTTC. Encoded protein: CASSPQIITGGSGANVLTF.

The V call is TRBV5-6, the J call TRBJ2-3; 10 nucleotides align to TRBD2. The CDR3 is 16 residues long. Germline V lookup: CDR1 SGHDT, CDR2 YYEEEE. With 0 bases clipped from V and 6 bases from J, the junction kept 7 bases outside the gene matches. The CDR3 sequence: CASSLVPSGGGDTQYF. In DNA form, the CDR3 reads TGTGCCAGCAGCTTGGTTCCTAGCGGGGGAGGTGATACGCAGTATTTT.

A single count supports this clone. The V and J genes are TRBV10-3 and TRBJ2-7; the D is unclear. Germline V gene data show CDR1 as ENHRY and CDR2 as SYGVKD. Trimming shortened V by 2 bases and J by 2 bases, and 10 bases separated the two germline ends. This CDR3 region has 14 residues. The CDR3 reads CAISERRVAYEQYF. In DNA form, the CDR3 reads TGTGCCATCAGTGAGCGACGGGTGGCCTACGAGCAGTACTTC.

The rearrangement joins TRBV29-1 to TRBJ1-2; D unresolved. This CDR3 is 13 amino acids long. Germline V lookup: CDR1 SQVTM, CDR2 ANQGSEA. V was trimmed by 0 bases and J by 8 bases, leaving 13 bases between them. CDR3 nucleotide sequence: TGCAGCGTTGAAGATCTCCGGAGGGTCGGCTACACCTTC. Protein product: CSVEDLRRVGYTF.

This CDR3 reads CASSLDRGGVTEAFF. The CDR3 DNA is TGTGCCAGCAGTTTAGACAGGGGGGGGGTCACTGAAGCTTTCTTT. This chain connects TRBV27 to TRBJ1-1; the match to TRBD1 covers 9 bases. The germline V gene has CDR1 MNHEY and CDR2 SMNVEV (reference sequence). V dropped 2 bases and J dropped 4; count of bases not matched to a gene: 5. CDR3 length equals 15 residues.

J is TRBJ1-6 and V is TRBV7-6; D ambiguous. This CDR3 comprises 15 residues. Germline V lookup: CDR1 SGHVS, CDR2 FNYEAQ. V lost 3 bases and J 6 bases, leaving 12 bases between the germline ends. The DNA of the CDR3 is TGTGCCAGCAGCTTCTATGAACCAAGTAATTCACCCCTCCACTTT. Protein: CASSFYEPSNSPLHF. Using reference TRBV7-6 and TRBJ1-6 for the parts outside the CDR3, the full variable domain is GAGVSQSPRYKVTKRGQDVALRCDPISGHVSLYWYRQALGQGPEFLTYFNYEAQQDKSGLPNDRFSAERPEGSISTLTIQRTEQRDSAMYRCASSFYEPSNSPLHFGNGTRLTVT.

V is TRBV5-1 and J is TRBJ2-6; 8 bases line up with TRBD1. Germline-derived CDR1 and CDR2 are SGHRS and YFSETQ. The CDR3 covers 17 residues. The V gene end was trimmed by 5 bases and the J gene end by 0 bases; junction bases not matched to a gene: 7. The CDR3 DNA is TGCGCCAGCAGGACCGGGACAGGTGTCTCTGGGGCCAACGTCCTGACTTTC. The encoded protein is CASRTGTGVSGANVLTF.